These 2 T cell receptor beta chains were sequenced from one sample in a study of lymphopenia after photon versus proton radiotherapy. Method: immunoSEQ multiplex PCR; TCRdb's copy keeps in-frame clones and lacks some. The sample comprises about 160,000 clones, approximately 91% of which are singletons, and roughly 4.7% rests with the top ten. The sample was peripheral blood, taken from a patient treated with photon-based radiotherapy. These receptors all stem from a man between 50 and 59 years old with gastric cancer.

The J gene is TRBJ1-5, the V gene TRBV19; D unresolved. Germline-derived CDR1 and CDR2 are LNHDA and SQIVND (reference sequence). Trimming left V 1 base short and J 5 bases short, with 12 bases between. The length of the CDR3 is 15 residues. The CDR3 DNA reads TGTGCCAGTAGTATAGTTTGGCAGGTCGATCAGCCCCAGCATTTT. Translation gives CASSIVWQVDQPQHF. Using reference TRBV19 and TRBJ1-5 for the parts outside the CDR3, the full variable domain is DGGITQSPKYLFRKEGQNVTLSCEQNLNHDAMYWYRQDPGQGLRLIYYSQIVNDFQKGDIAEGYSVSREKKESFPLTVTSAQKNPTAFYLCASSIVWQVDQPQHFGDGTRLSIL.

J is TRBJ1-1 and V is TRBV7-2; D not certain. The germline CDR1 and CDR2 sequences are SGHTA and FQGNSA. The CDR3 has 16 residues. Trimming pared 5 bases from V and 1 base from J, leaving 17 bases between. CDR3 in amino acids: CASSINKRVSNTEAFF. The CDR3 nucleotides are TGTGCCAGCAGCATAAACAAAAGGGTGTCGAACACTGAAGCTTTCTTT.